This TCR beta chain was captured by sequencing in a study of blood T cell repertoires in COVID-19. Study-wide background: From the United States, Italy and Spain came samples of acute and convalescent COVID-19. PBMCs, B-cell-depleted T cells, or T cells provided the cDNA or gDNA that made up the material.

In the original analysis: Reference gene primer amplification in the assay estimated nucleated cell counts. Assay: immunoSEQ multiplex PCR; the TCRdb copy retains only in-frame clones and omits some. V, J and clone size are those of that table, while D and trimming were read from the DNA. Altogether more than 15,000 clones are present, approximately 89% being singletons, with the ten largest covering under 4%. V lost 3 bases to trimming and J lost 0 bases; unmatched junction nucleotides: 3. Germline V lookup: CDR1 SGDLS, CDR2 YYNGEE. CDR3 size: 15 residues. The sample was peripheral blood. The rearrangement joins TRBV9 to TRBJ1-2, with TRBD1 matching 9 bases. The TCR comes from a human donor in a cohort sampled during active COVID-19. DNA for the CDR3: TGTGCCAGCAGCGAGCGGACAGGGGCTAACTATGGCTACACCTTC. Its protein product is CASSERTGANYGYTF.